This paragraph covers one TCR beta chain sequence. The antigen it recognizes is unknown. No base-level quality is on record; no much larger clone is a single base apart. CDR3 length: 12 amino acids, cysteine to phenylalanine. Here the CDR3 DNA is all that survives: 36 bases in frame from base 1. Trimming takes 5 bases from V and 3 bases from J, and the germline ends sit 7 bases apart. The germline V gene gives CDR1 as MDHEN and CDR2 as SYDVKM. The data were obtained in a study of cytotoxic CD8 clonotypes in ibrutinib-treated CLL listed by TCRdb under 2021. In the study overall: The cohort included some 14 treatment-naive and about a dozen relapsed/refractory patients; 17 were IGHV unmutated. Responses were partial in some 24 patients and complete in 2; after median approximately 66 months follow-up, 14 stayed in remission and some twelve progressed. Samples at response were collected after a median of about 13 months of treatment, with a range of roughly 6 to 40 months. An average of about 250,000 productive templates and tens of thousands of productive rearrangements was obtained per sample. Longitudinal samples were available for about 30% of the roughly 86 trial participants. Cryopreserved peripheral blood mononuclear cells were obtained prior to treatment, at the time of response, and at either disease progression or sustained remission. Every remission and progressive disease sample was obtained while ibrutinib was still being received by the patients.

The time point label here, explained by the study, means: approximately 25 months on ibrutinib. For TCR beta library preparation, approximately 2 micrograms of genomic DNA were extracted from the cryopreserved PBMCs. Longitudinal blood samples from CLL patients receiving ibrutinib monotherapy were subjected to high-throughput TCR beta sequencing. The patients were enrolled in a single-center, open-label phase 2 trial of ibrutinib monotherapy. Summary of the overall study and its limitations: Public clonotypes were rare and either contracted or stayed stable during treatment, and the rise in clonality at ibrutinib response reflected the expansion of private clonotypes. Baseline clonality was found to be higher than that of age-matched healthy donors and was strongly correlated with circulating CD8+ T-cell counts. Sampling times were not matched between sustained-remission and progressing patients, and lymph node repertoires were not studied. An increase in clonality was observed at ibrutinib response, with clonality remaining stable during sustained remission and falling back toward baseline at progression.

The goal of deep resolution MiSeq sequencing was a depth between 1 in 1 million and 1 in 200,000 T cells, and coverage averaged 10x per clonotype. TCR beta libraries were generated with the immunoSEQ hsTCRB Kit. On the study's bioinformatics: Data were analyzed with ImmunoSEQ Data Assistant and ImmunoSEQ Analyzer, with V, D and J genes assigned per IMGT definitions. Clonality was computed as one minus normalized Shannon entropy of productive rearrangement frequencies, ranging from 0 to 1. Only overrepresented clonotypes making up at least 0.05% of each patient's repertoire were included in the public clonotype analysis. About a dozen repertoires from age-matched healthy donors, obtained from immuneACCESS, served as clonality controls. TCRdb provides this immuneACCESS table in a form limited to in-frame rearrangements. Some clones are lacking; in checked studies, under half of them reflect an unresolved V gene, and why the rest are absent is not known. The V and J calls and the clone size are those of that table, but D and trimming were determined from the DNA. This sample is represented by under 300,000 clones; 60% to 75% of them were singletons. Of the sample, 15% falls within the top ten clones.

The receptor was derived from a human donor with chronic lymphocytic leukemia. This receptor chain uses TRBV28 and TRBJ1-2, and possibly TRBD1, on 5 matching bases. Sequences were derived from PBMCs, sampled after 24 months of ibrutinib treatment. Read as DNA, the sequence is TGTGCCAGCAGTGGGGCCCACTATGGCTACACCTTC. This gives the protein CASSGAHYGYTF.